This record concerns one T cell receptor (beta chain) sequence. A Seattle source enrolled patients during active infection and followed them longitudinally. The record originates from a study of blood T cell repertoires in COVID-19. Study overall: Acute and convalescent COVID-19 samples came from the United States, Italy and Spain. PBMCs, B-cell-depleted T cells, or T cells provided the cDNA or gDNA that made up the material.

How the authors handled the data: Using reference gene primer amplification, nucleated cell counts were estimated. Profiled with immunoSEQ multiplex PCR; TCRdb holds only in-frame clones, not every one. V, J and clone size are taken as reported in that table, and D and trimming were inferred from the DNA itself. The sample contains approximately 290,000 clones, approximately 85% of which appear only once. V gave up 2 bases and J gave up 4 bases, with 21 bases separating them. The CDR3 is 17 amino acids. CDR1 and CDR2 (germline): GTSNPN, SVGIG (reference sequence). This chain joins TRBV30 and TRBJ1-3, with a possible D match to TRBD1 (5 bases). What was sequenced was peripheral blood. The sequence derives from a human donor with COVID-19, enrolled during active disease. The donor label of this sample is uncertain. The CDR3: CAWSPFGTPTGGNTIYF. The CDR3 region has the DNA TGTGCCTGGAGTCCTTTCGGGACTCCTACAGGAGGAAACACCATATATTTT.